A single sample is the source of the 24 T cell receptor beta chains below, sequenced in a study of T-cell memory formation after mild COVID-19. MiXCR, run by TCRdb on the 5' RACE reads, gives a single entry per CDR3 protein. In the table there are 500,000 to 600,000 distinct CDR3 sequences, about 20% of which are singletons. The sequenced sample consisted of PBMCs or a T cell subset sorted from them (not recorded which). These receptors were taken from an adult woman who had mild COVID-19 (a few samples of this study predate the infection). Cell type and time point are not known.

This rearrangement joins TRBV18 to TRBJ2-1; 9 positions match TRBD1. Looked up from germline, CDR1 is KGHSH and CDR2 is LQKENI. The CDR3 loop spans 18 amino acids. Losses at the gene ends were 0 bases for V and 4 bases for J; bases not matched to a gene: 10. The CDR3: CASSPPYSGTGIYNEQFF. The CDR3 DNA follows: TGTGCCAGCTCACCACCATATTCTGGGACAGGGATTTACAATGAGCAGTTCTTC.

The genes are TRBV6-5 and TRBJ1-1, with D possibly being TRBD1 (5 bases). This CDR3 is 15 amino acids long. The germline V gene has CDR1 MNHEY and CDR2 SVGAGI. Between the trimmed V and J ends, which lost 4 bases and 2 bases, there was a span of 14 bases. The CDR3 bases are TGTGCCAGCAGTTTATTTAGACAGCCCAACACTGAAGCTTTCTTT. Amino acid sequence: CASSLFRQPNTEAFF.

This clonotype was observed many times. The chain links TRBV29-1 to TRBJ2-3, with D uncertain. Germline values: CDR1 SQVTM, CDR2 ANQGSEA. V lost 3 bases and J 2 bases, leaving 6 bases between the germline ends. CDR3 length: 12 amino acids. The CDR3 here is CSVEALTDTQYF. CDR3 coding DNA: TGCAGCGTTGAGGCCCTCACAGATACGCAGTATTTT.

The chain is built from TRBV7-2 and TRBJ2-2; 9 bases are shared with TRBD1. The CDR3 is 16 residues long. Trimming at V came to 5 bases and at J to 8 bases, leaving 12 bases not matched to a gene. Germline V lookup: CDR1 SGHTA, CDR2 FQGNSA. CDR3 bases: TGTGCCAGCAGCCCTTACGGGACAGGGCGGAAAGGGGAGCTGTTTTTT. It yields the protein CASSPYGTGRKGELFF.

V is TRBV9 and J is TRBJ2-1; the D gene is possibly TRBD1 (5 bases). Trimming stripped 2 bases from V and 4 bases from J, with 7 bases between. The germline gives CDR1 SGDLS, CDR2 YYNGEE. CDR3 length: 13 residues. The CDR3, as DNA: TGTGCCAGCAGCGTCCAGGGTTACAATGAGCAGTTCTTC. It codes for CASSVQGYNEQFF.

This clonotype was seen a handful of times. The V call is TRBV29-1, the J call TRBJ2-4, with D possibly matching TRBD1 (6 bases). V was pared by 5 bases and J by 8 bases, with 19 bases between. The CDR3 runs to 14 residues. Per the germline V gene, CDR1 is SQVTM and CDR2 is ANQGSEA. CDR3 nucleotide sequence: TGCAGCGTTATTACCGGGACACTGAGGGACATTCAGTACTTC. Translation: CSVITGTLRDIQYF. Full variable domain (outside the CDR3, taken from reference TRBV29-1 and TRBJ2-4): SAVISQKPSRDICQRGTSLTIQCQVDSQVTMMFWYRQQPGQSLTLIATANQGSEATYESGFVIDKFPISRPNLTFSTLTVSNMSPEDSSIYLCSVITGTLRDIQYFGAGTRLSVL.

The chain joins TRBV9 to TRBJ2-5; 7 nucleotides match TRBD2. This CDR3 is built from 14 residues. With V trimmed by 3 bases and J by 3 bases, 5 bases remained unmatched. The germline V gene has CDR1 SGDLS and CDR2 YYNGEE. The CDR3 nucleotides read TGTGCCAGCAGCGCCGTGGGGAGGGAAGAGACCCAGTACTTC. Its translation is CASSAVGREETQYF. Drawing the rest from reference TRBV9 and TRBJ2-5, the complete variable domain is DSGVTQTPKHLITATGQRVTLRCSPRSGDLSVYWYQQSLDQGLQFLIQYYNGEERAKGNILERFSAQQFPDLHSELNLSSLELGDSALYFCASSAVGREETQYFGPGTRLLVL.

The V and J genes are TRBV4-1 and TRBJ2-7; 8 bases map to TRBD2. Germline lookup yields CDR1 MGHRA and CDR2 YSYEKL. V lost 4 bases, J lost 3 bases, and 11 bases stayed unmatched. The CDR3 is 16 amino acids. CDR3 nucleotide sequence: TGCGCCAGCAGCCCCATTCCGGGACTAGATTTCTACGAGCAGTACTTC. Amino acid sequence: CASSPIPGLDFYEQYF.

This clonotype was found a few times. One junction end disagrees with the germline gene, perhaps due to a read error. V gene TRBV24-1 combines with J gene TRBJ1-1; D perhaps matches TRBD1 (5 bases). The germline V gene has CDR1 KGHDR and CDR2 SFDVKD. CDR3 size: 13 residues. For the CDR3, the DNA is TGTGCCACCAGCGGGGACGGGATACCTGAAGTTTTCTTT. Its translation is CATSGDGIPEVFF.

In its sample, this clonotype was seen many times. This sequence joins TRBV6-6 and TRBJ2-5; D possibly matches TRBD1 or TRBD2 (6 bases each). Germline V gene lookup returns CDR1 MNHNY and CDR2 SVGAGI (reference sequence). Trimming removed 6 bases at V and 2 bases at J, with 16 bases between. The CDR3 has 15 residues. CDR3 region: CASSYLGGLQETQYF. CDR3 DNA sequence: TGTGCCAGCAGCTACCTGGGGGGCCTTCAAGAGACCCAGTACTTC.

The V gene is TRBV6-1, the J gene TRBJ1-5; no reliable D call. This CDR3 is 13 amino acids long. The V end lost 5 bases, the J end lost 5 bases, and 10 bases lay between the germline ends. Germline V gene data show CDR1 as MNHNS and CDR2 as SASEGT. The CDR3 loop is CASSPLGDQPQHF. In nucleotides, the CDR3 is TGTGCCAGCAGTCCGCTCGGTGATCAGCCCCAGCATTTT.

The gene calls are TRBV29-1 and TRBJ2-5, with D perhaps matching TRBD1 (6 bases). The V gene's germline CDR1 is SQVTM and CDR2 ANQGSEA. Trimming shortened V by 4 bases and J by 7 bases, and 7 bases separated the two germline ends. This CDR3 has 10 residues. CDR3 amino acids: CSVVQGTQYF. The CDR3, as DNA: TGCAGCGTTGTACAGGGGACCCAGTACTTC.

This clonotype came up a few times. This chain connects TRBV24-1 to TRBJ1-2; D gene uncertain. Trimming left V 4 bases short and J 4 bases short, with 6 bases between. From germline, CDR1 is KGHDR and CDR2 SFDVKD. The CDR3 is 12 amino acids. DNA for the CDR3: TGTGCCACCAGTGACAACAGCTATGGCTACACCTTC. Its protein is CATSDNSYGYTF.

The chain uses TRBV5-1 and TRBJ2-5, with 8 bases lining up with TRBD2. The CDR3 is 16 residues long. Per germline, CDR1 SGHRS and CDR2 YFSETQ. J was trimmed by 2 bases and V by 4 bases; bases with no gene match: 10. This CDR3 is CASSRGSERGQETQYF. The CDR3 DNA reads as TGCGCCAGCAGCCGCGGCAGCGAGCGGGGGCAAGAGACCCAGTACTTC.

CDR3 coding DNA: TGTGCCAGCAGCTTAGTCCTACTAGCGGGAGGGCCGATTTCAGAGACCCAGTACTTC. Its translation is CASSLVLLAGGPISETQYF. This chain joins TRBV7-9 and TRBJ2-5; 13 bases map to TRBD2. The ends lost 1 base at V and 4 bases at J; junction bases unmatched: 12. The germline CDR1 and CDR2 sequences are SEHNR and FQNEAQ (reference sequence). The CDR3 is 19 amino acids.

The chain couples TRBV6-2 or TRBV6-3 to TRBJ1-1, with 8 bases aligning to TRBD1. Trimming removed 0 bases from V and 3 bases from J; junction bases left unmatched: 21. Germline V CDR1 and CDR2: MNHEY, SVGEGT. The CDR3 extends over 21 amino acids. CDR3 nucleotides: TGTGCCAGCAGTTACTCTCAGAAGACAGGGGAAGGGTGGATCGAGGACACTGAAGCTTTCTTT. Translating it yields CASSYSQKTGEGWIEDTEAFF.

This clonotype has just a few counts. J is TRBJ2-7 and V is TRBV12-3 or TRBV12-4, with a tentative D call TRBD2 (7 bases). The CDR3 consists of 12 residues. Between the trimmed V and J ends, which lost 2 bases and 11 bases, there was a span of 13 bases. The chain's CDR3 is CASSLLGGAKYF. CDR3 nucleotide sequence: TGTGCCAGCAGTTTATTGGGGGGGGCCAAGTACTTC.

DNA for the CDR3: TGTGCCAGCAGCTTTTTAAGCGGGGGGGCCGAAGATACGCAGTATTTT. Protein sequence: CASSFLSGGAEDTQYF. The chain has TRBV7-3 and TRBJ2-3; 10 bases match TRBD2. From germline, CDR1 is SGHTA and CDR2 FQGTGA. The CDR3 totals 16 residues. J lost 5 bases, V lost 3 bases, and 8 bases had no gene match.

This clonotype appeared a few times. This sequence joins TRBV20-1 and TRBJ2-1; the D gene is possibly TRBD1 (7 bases). V shed 7 bases and J shed 1 base, with 11 bases lying between them. This CDR3 has 13 amino acids. The V gene's germline CDR1 is DFQATT and CDR2 SNEGSKA (reference sequence). Here the CDR3 reads CSVPGGSYNEQFF. The CDR3 region has the DNA TGCAGTGTTCCAGGGGGGTCCTACAATGAGCAGTTCTTC.

This clonotype was seen a handful of times. One junction end disagrees with the germline gene, perhaps due to a read error. The gene calls are TRBV5-1 and TRBJ2-7; the match to TRBD1 covers 12 bases. The CDR3 totals 15 residues. The germline gives CDR1 SGHRS, CDR2 YFSETQ. The CDR3 region is CASSLGDRGPYEQYF. The CDR3 DNA reads TGTGCCAGCAGCTTAGGGGACAGGGGGCCCTACGAGCAGTACTTC. Together with reference TRBV5-1 and TRBJ2-7, the CDR3 gives the full variable domain: KAGVTQTPRYLIKTRGQQVTLSCSPISGHRSVSWYQQTPGQGLQFLFEYFSETQRNKGNFPGRFSGRQFSNSRSEMNVSTLELGDSALYLCASSLGDRGPYEQYFGPGTRLTVT.

V is TRBV10-3 and J is TRBJ2-3, with 11 bases aligning to TRBD2. The trim removed 3 bases at V and 9 bases at J, leaving 8 bases unmatched. The CDR3 extends over 15 amino acids. CDR1 is ENHRY and CDR2 is SYGVKD in the germline V gene. CDR3 in DNA: TGTGCCATCAGTGAAGTAGCGGGAGGGATCTCAACGCAGTATTTT. Protein: CAISEVAGGISTQYF.

A few counts support this clonotype. The J gene is TRBJ2-3, the V gene TRBV20-1, with D perhaps matching TRBD2 (5 bases). V dropped 5 bases and J dropped 0 bases, with 18 bases sitting between them. The CDR3 is made up of 16 amino acids. Germline lookup yields CDR1 DFQATT and CDR2 SNEGSKA (reference sequence). The CDR3: CSAADGDARSTDTQYF. The CDR3 region has the DNA TGCAGTGCTGCCGACGGGGATGCCCGAAGCACAGATACGCAGTATTTT.

There are a few counts of this clonotype. The chain recombines TRBV5-1 with TRBJ2-3; 12 bases agree with TRBD2. The length of the CDR3 is 18 residues. Trimming removed 0 bases from V and 3 bases from J; junction bases left unmatched: 8. Germline CDR1 is SGHRS and CDR2 is YFSETQ. CDR3 nucleotides: TGCGCCAGCAGCTTGGCCGCTAGCGGGGGGGCTGGTACAGATACGCAGTATTTT. Translating gives CASSLAASGGAGTDTQYF.

The rearrangement links TRBV24-1 to TRBJ2-6, with a possible D match to TRBD1 (7 bases). The V and J ends lost 3 bases and 1 base respectively, with 12 bases between them. Germline CDR1 and CDR2: KGHDR and SFDVKD. The CDR3 consists of 17 residues. The CDR3 sequence is CATSDPRGRSGANVLTF. In DNA form, the CDR3 reads TGTGCCACCAGTGATCCCAGGGGGAGGTCTGGGGCCAACGTCCTGACTTTC.